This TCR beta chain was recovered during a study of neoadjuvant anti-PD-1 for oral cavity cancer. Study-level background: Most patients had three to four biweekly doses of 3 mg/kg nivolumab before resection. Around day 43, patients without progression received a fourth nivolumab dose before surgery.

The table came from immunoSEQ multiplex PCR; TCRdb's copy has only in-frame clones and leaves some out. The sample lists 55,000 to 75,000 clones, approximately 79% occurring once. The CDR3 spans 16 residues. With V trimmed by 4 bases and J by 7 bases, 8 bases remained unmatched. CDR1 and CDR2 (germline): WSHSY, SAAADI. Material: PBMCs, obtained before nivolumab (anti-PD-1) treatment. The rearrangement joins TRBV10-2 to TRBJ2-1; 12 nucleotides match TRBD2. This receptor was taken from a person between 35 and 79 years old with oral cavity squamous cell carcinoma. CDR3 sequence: CASSALAGGPVNEQFF. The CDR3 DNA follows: TGCGCCAGCAGTGCCCTAGCGGGAGGGCCGGTAAATGAGCAGTTCTTC.